This entry lists 15 T cell receptor beta chains sequenced from one sample in a study of memory CD4+ T cells and cytomegalovirus serostatus. The sort gate was single viable CD3+CD4+CD8-CD45RO+ cells for memory CD4+ T cells. The data were produced by immunoSEQ multiplex PCR, yet TCRdb's version contains in-frame clones alone and is incomplete. Of tens of thousands of clones in the sample, about four fifths were seen once. The specimen was memory CD4+ T cells from blood. Source of these receptors: an adult in good health and CMV-seronegative.

J is TRBJ1-4 and V is TRBV19; the match to TRBD1 covers 7 bases. The CDR3 length is 13 residues. The germline gives CDR1 LNHDA, CDR2 SQIVND (reference sequence). V dropped 8 bases and J dropped 6; count of bases not matched to a gene: 6. For the CDR3, the DNA is TGTGCCAGTCGAGACAGGGTGGATGAAAAACTGTTTTTT. It encodes CASRDRVDEKLFF. Filled out from reference TRBV19 and TRBJ1-4, the complete variable domain reads DGGITQSPKYLFRKEGQNVTLSCEQNLNHDAMYWYRQDPGQGLRLIYYSQIVNDFQKGDIAEGYSVSREKKESFPLTVTSAQKNPTAFYLCASRDRVDEKLFFGSGTQLSVL.

This sequence joins TRBV30 and TRBJ1-2; D is unclear. CDR1 is GTSNPN, CDR2 SVGIG, per germline (reference sequence). The CDR3 sequence is 12 residues long. Deletions cut 4 bases from V and 7 bases from J, with 13 bases between. As DNA, the CDR3 is TGTGCCTGGAATTCCGGGGTTCGTGGCTACACCTTC. Protein: CAWNSGVRGYTF.

V is TRBV7-2 and J is TRBJ2-5; D may match TRBD1 or TRBD2 (7 bases each). The V gene lost 2 bases and the J gene lost 4 bases, with 17 bases spanning the gap. Looked up from germline, CDR1 is SGHTA and CDR2 is FQGNSA. The CDR3 consists of 16 residues. The CDR3 DNA reads as TGTGCCAGCAGCTTATCCCCAGGGGGGGGAAGAGAGACCCAGTACTTC. Protein product: CASSLSPGGGRETQYF.

The chain recombines TRBV18 with TRBJ1-1; D unresolved. The CDR3 runs to 12 residues. Trimming removed 5 bases from V and 1 base from J, with 5 bases in between. Germline assignment: CDR1 KGHSH and CDR2 LQKENI. CDR3 loop: CASSSRNTEAFF. Here the CDR3 DNA reads TGTGCCAGCTCAAGCCGGAACACTGAAGCTTTCTTT.

The chain joins TRBV2 to TRBJ1-1, with D possibly matching TRBD1 (5 bases). CDR1 SNHLY and CDR2 FYNNEI come from the germline V gene. The CDR3 length is 10 residues. Trimming stripped 6 bases from V and 11 bases from J, with 10 bases between. CDR3 nucleotides: TGTGCCAGCAGGACCGAGGGGGCTTTCTTT. Encoded protein: CASRTEGAFF.

V gene TRBV27 combines with J gene TRBJ1-5, with D hard to call. Trimming took off 3 bases at V and 0 bases at J, with 6 bases between the two ends. Germline assignment: CDR1 MNHEY and CDR2 SMNVEV (reference sequence). The CDR3 spans 14 residues. The DNA for the CDR3 is TGTGCCAGCAGTTTCCTTGGTAGCAATCAGCCCCAGCATTTT. Translating it yields CASSFLGSNQPQHF.

The J gene is TRBJ2-1, the V gene TRBV7-3; no definite D call. V lost 8 bases and J 6 bases, leaving 8 bases between the germline ends. Germline V lookup: CDR1 SGHTA, CDR2 FQGTGA. The CDR3 loop spans 11 amino acids. The chain's CDR3 is CASGRTNEQFF. The CDR3 bases are TGTGCCAGCGGCAGGACCAATGAGCAGTTCTTC.

This clone appeared once. This chain uses TRBV7-2 with TRBJ1-3, with D possibly matching TRBD1 (5 bases). From germline, CDR1 is SGHTA and CDR2 FQGNSA. The length of the CDR3 is 13 residues. The V and J ends lost 5 bases and 1 base respectively, with 6 bases between them. This chain's CDR3 is CASSGGSGNTIYF. Written as DNA, the CDR3 is TGTGCCAGCAGCGGGGGTTCTGGAAACACCATATATTTT. The full variable domain, its missing parts supplied by reference TRBV7-2 and TRBJ1-3, is GAGVSQSPSNKVTEKGKDVELRCDPISGHTALYWYRQSLGQGLEFLIYFQGNSAPDKSGLPSDRFSAERTGGSVSTLTIQRTQQEDSAVYLCASSGGSGNTIYFGEGSWLTVV.

The rearrangement joins TRBV7-2 to TRBJ2-5, with TRBD2 as a possible D gene (5 bases). The DNA end favors TRBJ2-7, so the J call may be wrong. Germline V gives CDR1 SGHTA, CDR2 FQGNSA. The CDR3 runs to 12 residues. The DNA for the CDR3 is TGTGCCAGCAGCTTAACGGGGTACGAGCAGTACTTC. Its protein product is CASSLTGYEQYF.

The chain has TRBV19 and TRBJ2-5; weak D call: TRBD2 (6 bases). Trimming stripped 5 bases from V and 5 bases from J, with 15 bases between. There are 14 residues in the CDR3. CDR1 LNHDA and CDR2 SQIVND come from the germline V gene (reference sequence). CDR3 DNA: TGTGCCAGTAGTCCCCGAGTGGGGAGGGAGACCCAGTACTTC. It specifies CASSPRVGRETQYF.

This clone was counted only a few times. The chain joins TRBV11-3 to TRBJ2-7, with 8 positions matching TRBD1. Trimming at V came to 0 bases and at J to 3 bases, leaving 4 bases not matched to a gene. Germline loops: CDR1 SGHNT, CDR2 YENEEA. This CDR3 is built from 15 residues. In DNA form, the CDR3 reads TGTGCCAGCAGCTTAGAGACAGGGGACAACTACGAGCAGTACTTC. Translating gives CASSLETGDNYEQYF.

The V and J genes are TRBV5-1 and TRBJ1-1; tentative D call: TRBD1 (6 bases). CDR1 SGHRS and CDR2 YFSETQ come from the germline V gene. CDR3 length: 15 amino acids. V was shortened by 3 bases and J by 5 bases, with 17 bases between the two germline ends. Written as DNA, the CDR3 is TGCGCCAGCAGCTCAACCGTGGCAGGGGAGACTGAAGCTTTCTTT. Translated, it gives CASSSTVAGETEAFF. The variable domain in full, with the rest retrieved from reference TRBV5-1 and TRBJ1-1, is KAGVTQTPRYLIKTRGQQVTLSCSPISGHRSVSWYQQTPGQGLQFLFEYFSETQRNKGNFPGRFSGRQFSNSRSEMNVSTLELGDSALYLCASSSTVAGETEAFFGQGTRLTVV.

The rearrangement links TRBV16 to TRBJ1-4, with D uncertain. The CDR3 sequence is 18 residues long. V lost 0 bases to trimming and J lost 1 base, with 15 bases between them. The germline CDR1 and CDR2 sequences are KGHSY and FQNENV. DNA for the CDR3: TGTGCCAGCAGCCAATCGGGCGACCTCTTGAGAACTAATGAAAAACTGTTTTTT. Amino acids: CASSQSGDLLRTNEKLFF.

The V call is TRBV7-2, the J call TRBJ1-2; TRBD1 matches at 12 bases. V lost 5 bases and J lost 10; bases outside the gene matches: 14. The germline gives CDR1 SGHTA, CDR2 FQGNSA. The CDR3 runs 16 residues. The CDR3 here is CASSLLNPGQGAFYTF. CDR3 sequence (DNA): TGTGCCAGCAGCCTACTTAATCCGGGACAGGGGGCCTTCTACACCTTC.

This clone came up once. The chain's CDR3 is CAWSVGSNQPQHF. CDR3 DNA: TGTGCCTGGAGTGTAGGTAGCAATCAGCCCCAGCATTTT. The rearrangement links TRBV30 to TRBJ1-5; no definite D call. Deletions cut 0 bases from V and 0 bases from J, with 3 bases between. There are 13 residues in the CDR3. CDR1 and CDR2 (germline): GTSNPN, SVGIG (reference sequence).